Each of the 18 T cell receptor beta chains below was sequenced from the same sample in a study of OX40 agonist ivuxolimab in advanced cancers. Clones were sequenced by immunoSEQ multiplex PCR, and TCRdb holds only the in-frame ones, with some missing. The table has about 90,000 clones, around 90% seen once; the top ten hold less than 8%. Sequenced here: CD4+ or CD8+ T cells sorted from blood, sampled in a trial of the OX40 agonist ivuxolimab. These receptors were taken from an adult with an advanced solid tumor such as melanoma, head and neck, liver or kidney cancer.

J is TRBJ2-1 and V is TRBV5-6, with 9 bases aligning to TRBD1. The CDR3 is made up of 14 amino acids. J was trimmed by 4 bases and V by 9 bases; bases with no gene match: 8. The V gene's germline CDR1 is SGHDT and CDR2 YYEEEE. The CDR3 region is CATVDRGTYNEQFF. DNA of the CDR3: TGTGCCACCGTAGACAGGGGGACGTACAATGAGCAGTTCTTC.

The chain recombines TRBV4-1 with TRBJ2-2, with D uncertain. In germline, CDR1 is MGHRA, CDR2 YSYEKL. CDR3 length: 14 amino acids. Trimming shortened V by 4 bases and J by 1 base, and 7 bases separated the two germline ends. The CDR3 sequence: CASSRTENTGELFF. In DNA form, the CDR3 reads TGCGCCAGCAGCCGGACCGAGAACACCGGGGAGCTGTTTTTT.

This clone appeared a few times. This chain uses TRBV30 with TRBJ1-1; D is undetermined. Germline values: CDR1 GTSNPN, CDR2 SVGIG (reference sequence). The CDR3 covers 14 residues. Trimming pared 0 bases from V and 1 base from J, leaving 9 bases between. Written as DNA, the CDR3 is TGTGCCTGGAGTGTTGGCAGAGGGAACACTGAAGCTTTCTTT. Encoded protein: CAWSVGRGNTEAFF.

CDR3 sequence (DNA): TGTGCCAGCAGCCAAGAGCTAGCGGGTGGCACAGATACGCAGTATTTT. Translating it yields CASSQELAGGTDTQYF. This chain connects TRBV4-2 to TRBJ2-3; 8 bases line up with TRBD2. This CDR3 is built from 16 residues. Looked up from germline, CDR1 is LGHNA and CDR2 is YNFKEQ. The V gene end was trimmed by 0 bases and the J gene end by 1 base; junction bases not matched to a gene: 3.

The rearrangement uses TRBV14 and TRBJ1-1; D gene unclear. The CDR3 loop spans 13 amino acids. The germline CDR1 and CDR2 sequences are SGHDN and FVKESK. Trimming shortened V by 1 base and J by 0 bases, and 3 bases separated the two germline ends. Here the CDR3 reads CASSQGMNTEAFF. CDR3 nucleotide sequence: TGTGCCAGCAGCCAAGGGATGAACACTGAAGCTTTCTTT.

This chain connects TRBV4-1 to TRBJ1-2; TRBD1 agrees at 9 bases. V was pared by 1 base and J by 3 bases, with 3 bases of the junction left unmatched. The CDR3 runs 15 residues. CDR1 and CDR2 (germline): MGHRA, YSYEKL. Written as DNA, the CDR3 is TGCGCCAGCAGCCAAGCACGGGACAGGGACTATGGCTACACCTTC. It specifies CASSQARDRDYGYTF.

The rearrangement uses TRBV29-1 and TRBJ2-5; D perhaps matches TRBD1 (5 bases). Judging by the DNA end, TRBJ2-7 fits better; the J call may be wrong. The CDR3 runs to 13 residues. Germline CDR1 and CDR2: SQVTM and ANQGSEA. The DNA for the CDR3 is TGCAGCGTTGGAACTAATCAGGGCTACGAGCAGTACTTC. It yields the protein CSVGTNQGYEQYF.

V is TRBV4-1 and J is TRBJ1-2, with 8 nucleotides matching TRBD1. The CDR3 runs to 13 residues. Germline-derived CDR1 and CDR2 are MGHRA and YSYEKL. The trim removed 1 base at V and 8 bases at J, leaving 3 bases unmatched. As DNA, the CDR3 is TGCGCCAGCAGCCAAGCAGGGGGCCAAGGCTACACCTTC. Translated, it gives CASSQAGGQGYTF.

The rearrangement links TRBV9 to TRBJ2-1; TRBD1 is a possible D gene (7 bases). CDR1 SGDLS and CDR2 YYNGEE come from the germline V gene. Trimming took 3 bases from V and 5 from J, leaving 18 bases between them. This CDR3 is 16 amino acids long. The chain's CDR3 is CASSGRGRITNNEQFF. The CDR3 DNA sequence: TGTGCCAGCAGCGGGAGGGGGCGTATAACCAACAATGAGCAGTTCTTC. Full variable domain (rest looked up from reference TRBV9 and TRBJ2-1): DSGVTQTPKHLITATGQRVTLRCSPRSGDLSVYWYQQSLDQGLQFLIQYYNGEERAKGNILERFSAQQFPDLHSELNLSSLELGDSALYFCASSGRGRITNNEQFFGPGTRLTVL.

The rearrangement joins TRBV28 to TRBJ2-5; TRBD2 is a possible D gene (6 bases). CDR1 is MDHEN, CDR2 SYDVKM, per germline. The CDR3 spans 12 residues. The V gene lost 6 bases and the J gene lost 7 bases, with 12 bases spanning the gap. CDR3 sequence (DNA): TGTGCCAGCAGAACCTACGGGGGGACCCAGTACTTC. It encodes CASRTYGGTQYF. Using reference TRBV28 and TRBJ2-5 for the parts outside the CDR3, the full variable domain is DVKVTQSSRYLVKRTGEKVFLECVQDMDHENMFWYRQDPGLGLRLIYFSYDVKMKEKGDIPEGYSVSREKKERFSLILESASTNQTSMYLCASRTYGGTQYFGPGTRLLVL.

The CDR3 loop is CASTEQAGQPQHF. The CDR3 DNA sequence: TGTGCCAGTACTGAACAGGCGGGTCAGCCCCAGCATTTT. This sequence joins TRBV5-7 and TRBJ1-5, with D perhaps matching TRBD1 (5 bases). TRBV5-7 is an open reading frame, and its role is uncertain. V was shortened by 8 bases and J by 6 bases, with 15 bases between the two germline ends. The CDR3 spans 13 residues.

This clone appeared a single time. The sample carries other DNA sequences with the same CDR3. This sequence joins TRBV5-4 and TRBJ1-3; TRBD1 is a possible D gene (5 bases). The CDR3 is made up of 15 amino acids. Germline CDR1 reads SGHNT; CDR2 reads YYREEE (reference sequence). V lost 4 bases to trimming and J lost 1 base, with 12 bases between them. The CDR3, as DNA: TGTGCCAGCAGCCTCGCGGGGCCTTCTGGAAACACCATATATTTT. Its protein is CASSLAGPSGNTIYF.

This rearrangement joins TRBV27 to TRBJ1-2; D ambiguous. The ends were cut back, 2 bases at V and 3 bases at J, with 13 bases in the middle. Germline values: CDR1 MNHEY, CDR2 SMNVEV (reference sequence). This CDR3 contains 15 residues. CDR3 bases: TGTGCCAGCAGTTTAAATTCGCAGGCCGACTATGGCTACACCTTC. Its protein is CASSLNSQADYGYTF.

CDR3 DNA sequence: TGTGCTATTGGAACCGGGTCAAAGAGAAATCAGTTCTATGGCTACACCTTC. Protein sequence: CAIGTGSKRNQFYGYTF. J is TRBJ1-2 and V is TRBV12-5; D is undetermined. Trimming shortened V by 10 bases and J by 4 bases, and 28 bases separated the two germline ends. The CDR3 loop spans 17 amino acids. The germline V gene encodes CDR1 LGHNT and CDR2 FRNRAP.

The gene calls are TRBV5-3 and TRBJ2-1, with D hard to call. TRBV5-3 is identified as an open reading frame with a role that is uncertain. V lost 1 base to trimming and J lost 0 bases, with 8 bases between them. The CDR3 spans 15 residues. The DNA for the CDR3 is TGTGCCAGAAGCTTGTTCTCCACCTCCTACAATGAGCAGTTCTTC. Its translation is CARSLFSTSYNEQFF.

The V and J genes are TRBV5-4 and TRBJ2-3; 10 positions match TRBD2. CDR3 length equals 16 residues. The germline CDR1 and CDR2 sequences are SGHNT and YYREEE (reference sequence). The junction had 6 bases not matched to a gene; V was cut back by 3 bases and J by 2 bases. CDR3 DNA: TGTGCCAGCAGCTCTCCTAGCGGGAGTCCCACAGATACGCAGTATTTT. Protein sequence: CASSSPSGSPTDTQYF.

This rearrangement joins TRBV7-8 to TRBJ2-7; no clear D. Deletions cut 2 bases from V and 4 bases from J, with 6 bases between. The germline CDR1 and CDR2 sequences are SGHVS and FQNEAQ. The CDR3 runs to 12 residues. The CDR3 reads CASSLTTYEQYF. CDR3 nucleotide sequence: TGTGCCAGCAGCTTAACGACTTACGAGCAGTACTTC.

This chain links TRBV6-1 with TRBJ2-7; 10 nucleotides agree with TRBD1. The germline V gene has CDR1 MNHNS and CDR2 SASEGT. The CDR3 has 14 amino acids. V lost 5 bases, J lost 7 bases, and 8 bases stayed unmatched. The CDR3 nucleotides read TGTGCCAGCAGTTTGGGCGGACAGGGGGGAGAGCAGTACTTC. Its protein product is CASSLGGQGGEQYF.